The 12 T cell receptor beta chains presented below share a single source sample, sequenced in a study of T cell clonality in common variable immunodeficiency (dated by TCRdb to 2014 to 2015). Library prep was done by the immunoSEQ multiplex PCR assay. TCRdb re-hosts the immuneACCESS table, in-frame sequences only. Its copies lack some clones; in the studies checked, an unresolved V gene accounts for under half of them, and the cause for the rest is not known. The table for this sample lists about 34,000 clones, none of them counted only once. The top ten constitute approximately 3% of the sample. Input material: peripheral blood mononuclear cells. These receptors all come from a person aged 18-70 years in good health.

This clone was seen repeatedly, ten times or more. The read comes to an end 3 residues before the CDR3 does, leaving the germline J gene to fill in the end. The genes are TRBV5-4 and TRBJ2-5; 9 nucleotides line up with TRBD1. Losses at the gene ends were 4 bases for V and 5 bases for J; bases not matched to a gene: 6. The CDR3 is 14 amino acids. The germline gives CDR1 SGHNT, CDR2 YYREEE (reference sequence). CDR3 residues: CASSQQGAGETQYF. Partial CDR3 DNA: TGTGCCAGCAGCCAACAGGGGGCGGGGGAGACC.

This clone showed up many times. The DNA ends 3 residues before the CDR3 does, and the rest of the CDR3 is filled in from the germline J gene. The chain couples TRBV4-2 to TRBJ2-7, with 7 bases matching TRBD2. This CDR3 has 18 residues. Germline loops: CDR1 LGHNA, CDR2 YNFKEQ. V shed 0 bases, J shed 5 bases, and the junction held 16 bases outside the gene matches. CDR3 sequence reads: CASSQELPSGTTRHEQYF. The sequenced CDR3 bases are TGTGCCAGCAGCCAAGAATTGCCCTCCGGGACTACGAGGCACGAG.

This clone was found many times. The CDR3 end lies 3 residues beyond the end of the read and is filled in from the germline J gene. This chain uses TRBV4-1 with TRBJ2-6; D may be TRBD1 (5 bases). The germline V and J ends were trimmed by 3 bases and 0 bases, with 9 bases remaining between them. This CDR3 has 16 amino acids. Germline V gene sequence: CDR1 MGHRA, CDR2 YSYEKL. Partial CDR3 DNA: TGCGCCAGCAGCCAGGACATCTCCTCTGGGGCCAACGTC. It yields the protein CASSQDISSGANV. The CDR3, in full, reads CASSQDISSGANVLTF.

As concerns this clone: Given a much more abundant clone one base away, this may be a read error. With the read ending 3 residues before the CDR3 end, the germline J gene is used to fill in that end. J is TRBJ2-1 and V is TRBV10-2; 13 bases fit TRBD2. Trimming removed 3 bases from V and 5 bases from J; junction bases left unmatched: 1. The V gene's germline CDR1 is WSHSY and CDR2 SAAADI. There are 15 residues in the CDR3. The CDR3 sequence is CASSDGTSGNNEQFF. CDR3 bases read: TGCGCCAGCAGTGACGGGACTAGCGGGAACAATGAG.

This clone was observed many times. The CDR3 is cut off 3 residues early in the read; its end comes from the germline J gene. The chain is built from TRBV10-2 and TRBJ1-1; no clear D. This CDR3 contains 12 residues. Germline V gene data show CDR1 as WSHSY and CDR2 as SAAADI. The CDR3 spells CASSEPTGGAFF. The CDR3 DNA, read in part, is TGCGCCAGCAGTGAACCCACCGGTGGA.

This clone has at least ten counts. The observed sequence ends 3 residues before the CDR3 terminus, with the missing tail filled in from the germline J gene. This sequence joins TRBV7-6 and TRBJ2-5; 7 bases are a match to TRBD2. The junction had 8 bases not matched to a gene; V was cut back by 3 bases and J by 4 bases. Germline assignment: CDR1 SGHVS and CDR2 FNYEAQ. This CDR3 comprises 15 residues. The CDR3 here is CASSFTAGNGETQYF. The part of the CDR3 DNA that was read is TGTGCCAGCAGCTTCACAGCGGGAAACGGAGAGACC.

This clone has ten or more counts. The CDR3 loop is CASRRRTGDTGELFF. The CDR3 bases that were read are TGTGCCAGTCGCAGACGGACAGGGGACACCGGGGAG. The chain combines TRBV6-4 with TRBJ2-2; 9 nucleotides agree with TRBD1. The read gets to within 3 residues of the CDR3 end, and the germline J gene fills in the rest. Germline V gene data show CDR1 as MRHNA and CDR2 as SNTAGT. J gave up 3 bases and V 9 bases, and 8 bases lay outside the gene matches. The CDR3 is made up of 15 amino acids.

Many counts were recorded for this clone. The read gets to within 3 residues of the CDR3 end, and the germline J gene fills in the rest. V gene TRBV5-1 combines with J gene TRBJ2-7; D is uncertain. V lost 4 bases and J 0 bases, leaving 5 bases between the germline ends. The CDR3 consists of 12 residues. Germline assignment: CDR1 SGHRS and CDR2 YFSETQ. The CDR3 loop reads CASSAGSYEQYF. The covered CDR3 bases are TGCGCCAGCAGCGCCGGCTCCTACGAG. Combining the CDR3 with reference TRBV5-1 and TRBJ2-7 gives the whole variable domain KAGVTQTPRYLIKTRGQQVTLSCSPISGHRSVSWYQQTPGQGLQFLFEYFSETQRNKGNFPGRFSGRQFSNSRSEMNVSTLELGDSALYLCASSAGSYEQYFGPGTRLTVT.

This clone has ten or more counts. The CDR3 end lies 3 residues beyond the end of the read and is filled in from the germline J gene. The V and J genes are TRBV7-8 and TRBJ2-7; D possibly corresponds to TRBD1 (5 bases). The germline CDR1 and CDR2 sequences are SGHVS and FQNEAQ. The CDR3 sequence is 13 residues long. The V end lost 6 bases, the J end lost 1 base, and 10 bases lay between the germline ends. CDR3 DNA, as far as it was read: TGTGCCAGCAGAGGACACAGTTCCTACGAG. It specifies CASRGHSSYE. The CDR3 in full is CASRGHSSYEQYF.

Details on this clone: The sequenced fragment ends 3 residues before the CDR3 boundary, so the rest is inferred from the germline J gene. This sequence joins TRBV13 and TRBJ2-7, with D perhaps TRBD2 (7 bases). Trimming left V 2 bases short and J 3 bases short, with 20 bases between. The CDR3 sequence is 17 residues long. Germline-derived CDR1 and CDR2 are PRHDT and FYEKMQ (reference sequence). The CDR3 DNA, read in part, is TGTGCCAGCAGCTTAAGTTATAGGGGGGGATCCTTCTACGAG. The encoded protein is CASSLSYRGGSFYE. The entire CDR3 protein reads CASSLSYRGGSFYEQYF.

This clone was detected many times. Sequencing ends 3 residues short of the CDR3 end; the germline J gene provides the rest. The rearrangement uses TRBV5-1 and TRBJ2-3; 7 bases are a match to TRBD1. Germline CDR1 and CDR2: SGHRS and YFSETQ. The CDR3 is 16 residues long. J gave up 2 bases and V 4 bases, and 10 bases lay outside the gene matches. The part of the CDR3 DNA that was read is TGCGCCAGCAGCCGTTCGCCGGGACAGTACACAGATACG. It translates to CASSRSPGQYTDT. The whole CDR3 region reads CASSRSPGQYTDTQYF.

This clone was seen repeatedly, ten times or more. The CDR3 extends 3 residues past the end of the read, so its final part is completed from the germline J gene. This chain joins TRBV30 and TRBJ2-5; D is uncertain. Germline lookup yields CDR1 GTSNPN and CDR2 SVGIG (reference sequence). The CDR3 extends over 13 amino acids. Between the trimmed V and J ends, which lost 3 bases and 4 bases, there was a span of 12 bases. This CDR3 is CAWRTLARETQYF. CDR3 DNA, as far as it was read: TGTGCCTGGAGAACTTTAGCCCGAGAGACC.